This TCR beta chain was sequenced for a study of T cells in localized non-small cell lung cancer. By share of the sample, this clone is medium-sized. Its antigen is unidentified. Germline CDR1 and CDR2: SGDLS and YYNGEE. The CDR3 loop spans 13 amino acids. V was trimmed by 6 bases and J by 5 bases, leaving 14 bases between them. Sequenced by immunoSEQ multiplex PCR; TCRdb stores in-frame clones only, minus some. Found here are around 2,000 clones, roughly 20% of them singletons; the top ten hold roughly 12%. According to the study, adjacent lung free of atypia was obtained at least 2 cm from the tumor margin. Study-level results: Uninvolved adjacent lung, not tumor, had the highest T cell clonality. Prolonged overall survival went with higher T cell density in the blood. Heterogeneity within the tumor remains possible, as just one region underwent sequencing.

Source: normal lung tissue next to the tumor, taken before any cancer treatment. The source of this sequence is an older male donor with stage I non-small cell lung cancer. V is TRBV9 and J is TRBJ1-1; D call uncertain. CDR3: CASIGWVLTEAFF. In DNA, the CDR3 is TGTGCCAGCATTGGGTGGGTTTTGACTGAAGCTTTCTTT.